The 32 T cell receptor beta chains presented below share a single source sample, sequenced in a study of cytomegalovirus exposure and HLA in healthy donors. 60 Vbeta and 13 Jbeta primers were used in PCR. Sequenced by immunoSEQ multiplex PCR; TCRdb stores in-frame clones only, minus some. The table has about 200,000 clones, around 77% seen once. The sequencing sample was made of PBMCs. The source is a woman aged 25-40 years in good health and CMV-seronegative.

This clone showed up just once. The chain combines TRBV9 with TRBJ2-7, with D perhaps TRBD2 (5 bases). This CDR3 contains 15 residues. Trimming took off 4 bases at V and 5 bases at J, with 19 bases between the two ends. The germline V gene encodes CDR1 SGDLS and CDR2 YYNGEE. CDR3 nucleotide sequence: TGTGCCAGCAGCCCGCGGGCGCCCTCCCGCCACGAGCAGTACTTC. This translates into CASSPRAPSRHEQYF.

On this clone itself: One end of the junction fails to match germline, which may point to a read error. The chain joins TRBV7-9 to TRBJ2-5; TRBD2 agrees at 7 bases. Germline V gene lookup returns CDR1 SEHNR and CDR2 FQNEAQ (reference sequence). This CDR3 is 12 amino acids long. This chain's CDR3 is CATSGTNEEQYF. The CDR3 nucleotides read TGTGCCACCAGCGGGACTAACGAAGAGCAGTACTTC.

The CDR3 region has the DNA TGTGCCAGCAGTGAGGGGCCCGGACAGCCCCAGCATTTT. Its protein is CASSEGPGQPQHF. This chain joins TRBV6-1 and TRBJ1-5; D perhaps matches TRBD1 (5 bases). V lost 3 bases, J lost 7 bases, and 10 bases lay in between. Germline lookup yields CDR1 MNHNS and CDR2 SASEGT. The CDR3 covers 13 residues.

This chain's CDR3 is CASRILIGSYNSPLHF. DNA of the CDR3: TGTGCCAGCAGGATACTCATTGGCTCCTATAATTCACCCCTCCACTTT. V gene TRBV27 combines with J gene TRBJ1-6; D call uncertain. The CDR3 consists of 16 residues. CDR1 MNHEY and CDR2 SMNVEV come from the germline V gene (reference sequence). Trimming stripped 6 bases from V and 0 bases from J, with 12 bases between.

The gene calls are TRBV9 and TRBJ1-3; TRBD1 matches 8 bases. Germline values: CDR1 SGDLS, CDR2 YYNGEE. Trimming cost V 3 bases and J 0 bases; bases outside gene matches: 14. The CDR3 contains 19 residues. The CDR3 DNA reads as TGTGCCAGCAGCGCGTCGAGATCAGGGGGCGAAGACTCTGGAAACACCATATATTTT. Its protein product is CASSASRSGGEDSGNTIYF.

The rearrangement links TRBV6-1 to TRBJ1-2, with D unresolved. Germline V gene data show CDR1 as MNHNS and CDR2 as SASEGT. V was clipped by 6 bases and J by 6 bases, with 17 bases between them. This CDR3 is built from 14 residues. CDR3 in amino acids: CASSSSWRDDGYTF. DNA for the CDR3: TGTGCCAGCAGCTCCTCTTGGAGGGATGATGGCTACACCTTC.

The V and J genes are TRBV10-3 and TRBJ2-1; the D is unclear. Germline CDR1 ENHRY, CDR2 SYGVKD. This CDR3 spans 13 amino acids. V was clipped by 3 bases and J by 6 bases, with 9 bases between them. For the CDR3, the DNA is TGTGCCATCAGTGATTCCGTTTCCAATGAGCAGTTCTTC. Residues: CAISDSVSNEQFF.

The chain carries TRBV21-1 and TRBJ1-2; TRBD1 is the table's D call and was not checked against the DNA. TRBV21-1 is classified as a pseudogene. CDR3 size: 18 residues. The CDR3 DNA reads as TGTGCCAGCAGCCCTCTCTTAGGACAGGGGGCCAGACGGCGGGGCTACACCTTC. Translated, it gives CASSPLLGQGARRRGYTF.

This chain uses TRBV14 with TRBJ2-7; 7 bases map to TRBD1. Germline CDR1 reads SGHDN; CDR2 reads FVKESK. With V trimmed by 8 bases and J by 1 base, 8 bases remained unmatched. The length of the CDR3 is 14 residues. DNA for the CDR3: TGTGCCAGCCCGGGACAGAAGAGATCCTACGAGCAGTACTTC. Translating gives CASPGQKRSYEQYF.

J is TRBJ2-1 and V is TRBV19; 7 bases are shared with TRBD2. Germline CDR1 reads LNHDA; CDR2 reads SQIVND (reference sequence). The CDR3 loop spans 17 amino acids. V dropped 7 bases and J dropped 4; count of bases not matched to a gene: 16. CDR3 protein: CASTSEPSGPLYNEQFF. The CDR3 DNA follows: TGTGCCAGTACCTCAGAGCCTAGCGGACCCTTATACAATGAGCAGTTCTTC.

J is TRBJ2-5 and V is TRBV7-6, with 7 bases aligning to TRBD1. The length of the CDR3 is 16 residues. With V trimmed by 0 bases and J by 7 bases, 11 bases remained unmatched. Looked up from germline, CDR1 is SGHVS and CDR2 is FNYEAQ. The CDR3 loop reads CASSLAWTGPEGTQYF. The DNA of the CDR3 is TGTGCCAGCAGCTTAGCGTGGACAGGACCAGAGGGGACCCAGTACTTC.

The chain has TRBV5-5 and TRBJ2-5; 8 positions match TRBD1. Trimming at V came to 2 bases and at J to 5 bases, leaving 11 bases not matched to a gene. CDR1 is SGHKS and CDR2 is YYEKEE in the germline V gene (reference sequence). The CDR3 spans 16 residues. The CDR3 coding sequence is TGTGCCAGCAGCTTCATTCGGACAGGGCTTCGGGAGACCCAGTACTTC. It translates to CASSFIRTGLRETQYF.

This rearrangement joins TRBV5-4 to TRBJ1-2; TRBD1 matches 7 bases. From germline, CDR1 is SGHNT and CDR2 YYREEE (reference sequence). The ends lost 4 bases at V and 4 bases at J; junction bases unmatched: 4. The CDR3 runs to 13 residues. The CDR3, as DNA: TGTGCCAGCAGCGGCCGGGACAGCTATGGCTACACCTTC. Amino acid sequence: CASSGRDSYGYTF.

J is TRBJ2-1 and V is TRBV2; TRBD1 agrees at 10 bases. Trimming removed 7 bases from V and 7 bases from J; junction bases left unmatched: 10. CDR1 and CDR2 (germline): SNHLY, FYNNEI. The CDR3 loop spans 15 amino acids. DNA for the CDR3: TGTGCCAGCATATGGGGGACAGGGGTCCCTAATGAGCAGTTCTTC. The encoded protein is CASIWGTGVPNEQFF.

CDR3 amino acids: CASSLSRGTEKKLFF. CDR3 nucleotide sequence: TGTGCCAGCAGCTTATCTCGGGGTACGGAGAAAAAACTGTTTTTT. V gene TRBV11-2 combines with J gene TRBJ1-4; the D is unclear. In germline, CDR1 is SGHAT, CDR2 FQNNGV. V lost 2 bases and J lost 9, with 16 bases in between. The CDR3 runs to 15 residues.

The gene calls are TRBV27 and TRBJ1-4; tentative D call: TRBD1 (5 bases). Trimming cost V 2 bases and J 12 bases, with 19 bases left between them. CDR1 is MNHEY and CDR2 is SMNVEV in the germline V gene (reference sequence). The CDR3 is made up of 15 amino acids. The CDR3 is CASSLAWAGRHQLFF. The DNA for the CDR3 is TGTGCCAGCAGTTTAGCCTGGGCAGGGCGACATCAACTGTTTTTT.

The J gene is TRBJ1-2, the V gene TRBV28; no definite D call. CDR1 and CDR2 from the germline V gene are MDHEN and SYDVKM. V shed 1 base and J shed 8 bases, with 17 bases lying between them. The CDR3 length is 15 residues. The CDR3 protein is CASSLYPDGMSGYTF. DNA for the CDR3: TGTGCCAGCAGTTTATACCCCGACGGGATGAGCGGCTACACCTTC.

The gene calls are TRBV7-2 and TRBJ2-3; a possible D gene is TRBD1 (5 bases). The CDR3 runs to 14 residues. CDR1 and CDR2 from the germline V gene are SGHTA and FQGNSA. Trimming took 3 bases from V and 4 from J, leaving 11 bases between them. CDR3 in amino acids: CASSLQGIADTQYF. The CDR3 bases are TGTGCCAGCAGCTTGCAGGGCATCGCAGATACGCAGTATTTT.

In regard to this clone: Other DNA sequences of this sample code for an identical CDR3. This chain uses TRBV7-2 with TRBJ1-5; TRBD1 agrees at 8 bases. The CDR3 is 13 amino acids. From germline, CDR1 is SGHTA and CDR2 FQGNSA. The J segment lost 7 bases and the V segment lost 1 base, leaving 0 bases of the junction unmatched. CDR3 in amino acids: CASSLDRGQPQHF. CDR3 sequence (DNA): TGTGCCAGCAGCTTAGACAGGGGGCAGCCCCAGCATTTT.

The genes are TRBV27 and TRBJ2-1; 7 bases agree with TRBD2. V lost 10 bases to trimming and J lost 2 bases; unmatched junction nucleotides: 8. Germline CDR1 and CDR2: MNHEY and SMNVEV (reference sequence). The CDR3 consists of 14 residues. Here the CDR3 reads CATREGLTYNEQFF. Written as DNA, the CDR3 is TGTGCCACCAGGGAGGGGCTAACCTACAATGAGCAGTTCTTC.

The J gene is TRBJ2-3, the V gene TRBV9; TRBD2 agrees at 11 bases. Unmatched junction bases numbered 6, after V lost 4 bases and J lost 2 bases. This CDR3 is 16 amino acids long. The V gene's germline CDR1 is SGDLS and CDR2 YYNGEE. CDR3 sequence reads: CASSYGTSGATDTQYF. The CDR3 DNA is TGTGCCAGCAGCTACGGGACTAGCGGAGCCACAGATACGCAGTATTTT.

This clone was picked up a small number of times. The rearrangement links TRBV18 to TRBJ1-3, with D perhaps TRBD1 (6 bases). Germline CDR1 reads KGHSH; CDR2 reads LQKENI. The ends were cut back, 2 bases at V and 0 bases at J, with 11 bases in the middle. This CDR3 is 16 amino acids long. CDR3 residues: CASSPGTGPSGNTIYF. In DNA form, the CDR3 reads TGTGCCAGCTCACCAGGAACAGGGCCCTCTGGAAACACCATATATTTT. Full variable domain (remainder filled in from reference TRBV18 and TRBJ1-3): NAGVMQNPRHLVRRRGQEARLRCSPMKGHSHVYWYRQLPEEGLKFMVYLQKENIIDESGMPKERFSAEFPKEGPSILRIQQVVRGDSAAYFCASSPGTGPSGNTIYFGEGSWLTVV.

The J gene is TRBJ2-2, the V gene TRBV7-6, with D uncertain. CDR1 is SGHVS, CDR2 FNYEAQ, per germline. This CDR3 has 12 residues. The V and J ends lost 1 base and 7 bases respectively, with 4 bases between them. The CDR3 DNA is TGTGCCAGCAGCTTAGGACACGGGGAGCTGTTTTTT. It yields the protein CASSLGHGELFF.

In DNA, the CDR3 is TGTGCCAGCAGCCGGGGACAGGGCGGAACTGAAGCTTTCTTT. It yields the protein CASSRGQGGTEAFF. The chain links TRBV7-9 to TRBJ1-1; 9 nucleotides match TRBD1. Germline CDR1 and CDR2: SEHNR and FQNEAQ (reference sequence). This CDR3 has 14 amino acids. Germline trimming cut 5 bases from V and 5 bases from J; bases unmatched to any gene: 6.

The rearrangement links TRBV27 to TRBJ2-2; TRBD1 matches 11 bases. The V gene's germline CDR1 is MNHEY and CDR2 SMNVEV (reference sequence). This CDR3 has 15 residues. The trim removed 7 bases at V and 3 bases at J, leaving 4 bases unmatched. Written as DNA, the CDR3 is TGTGCCAGCACGCGGGACAGGGGGGACACCGGGGAGCTGTTTTTT. Amino acids: CASTRDRGDTGELFF.

The chain joins TRBV7-9 to TRBJ2-5; D remains unclear. V lost 7 bases and J lost 4, with 13 bases in between. This CDR3 is 13 amino acids long. Germline V gene data show CDR1 as SEHNR and CDR2 as FQNEAQ (reference sequence). The CDR3 spells CASIPVGGETQYF. Written as DNA, the CDR3 is TGTGCCAGCATCCCGGTCGGCGGAGAGACCCAGTACTTC.

V usage is TRBV5-8 and J usage is TRBJ2-6, with D possibly matching TRBD1 (5 bases). Germline assignment: CDR1 SGHTS and CDR2 YDEGEE. V was trimmed by 4 bases and J by 1 base, leaving 9 bases between them. This CDR3 region has 15 residues. DNA of the CDR3: TGTGCCAGCAGCCCAGGGATATCTGGGGCCAACGTCCTGACTTTC. It yields the protein CASSPGISGANVLTF.

CDR3 nucleotide sequence: TGTGCCCCCCCCAGGGGGTTGAATAAGAATTCACCCCTCCACTTT. This gives the protein CAPPRGLNKNSPLHF. The chain carries TRBV10-3 and TRBJ1-6, with 7 bases lining up with TRBD1. This CDR3 is built from 15 residues. Germline assignment: CDR1 ENHRY and CDR2 SYGVKD. V dropped 11 bases and J dropped 7; count of bases not matched to a gene: 14.

The gene calls are TRBV5-8 and TRBJ1-6; TRBD1 agrees at 8 bases. The CDR3 runs 16 residues. CDR1 is SGHTS, CDR2 YDEGEE, per germline. The V and J ends lost 4 bases and 5 bases, in that order; junction bases with no gene match: 8. The CDR3 nucleotides read TGTGCCAGCAGCCAGGACAGGGTCCTGAATAATTCACCCCTCCACTTT. This codes for CASSQDRVLNNSPLHF.

This clone was counted only a few times. V gene TRBV10-2 combines with J gene TRBJ2-2; unclear D gene. The V end lost 4 bases, the J end lost 7 bases, and 7 bases lay between the germline ends. CDR1 WSHSY and CDR2 SAAADI come from the germline V gene. This CDR3 spans 12 amino acids. CDR3 nucleotides: TGCGCCAGCAGTGCACTCCTCGGGGAGCTGTTTTTT. It is translated as CASSALLGELFF.

The gene calls are TRBV5-1 and TRBJ2-7; maybe TRBD1 (6 bases). Trimming removed 0 bases from V and 5 bases from J, with 9 bases in between. Germline loops: CDR1 SGHRS, CDR2 YFSETQ. CDR3 length: 13 amino acids. CDR3 sequence (DNA): TGCGCCAGCAGCTTGGGAAACAGGGACGAGCAGTACTTC. This codes for CASSLGNRDEQYF.

The sample holds a few counts of this clone. V gene TRBV6-1 combines with J gene TRBJ1-5; D not certain. CDR1 and CDR2 from the germline V gene are MNHNS and SASEGT. The CDR3 is 14 amino acids. Trimming removed 5 bases at V and 3 bases at J, with 11 bases between. CDR3 loop: CASSYGGSNQPQHF. The CDR3 DNA reads as TGTGCCAGCAGTTATGGCGGGTCCAATCAGCCCCAGCATTTT.